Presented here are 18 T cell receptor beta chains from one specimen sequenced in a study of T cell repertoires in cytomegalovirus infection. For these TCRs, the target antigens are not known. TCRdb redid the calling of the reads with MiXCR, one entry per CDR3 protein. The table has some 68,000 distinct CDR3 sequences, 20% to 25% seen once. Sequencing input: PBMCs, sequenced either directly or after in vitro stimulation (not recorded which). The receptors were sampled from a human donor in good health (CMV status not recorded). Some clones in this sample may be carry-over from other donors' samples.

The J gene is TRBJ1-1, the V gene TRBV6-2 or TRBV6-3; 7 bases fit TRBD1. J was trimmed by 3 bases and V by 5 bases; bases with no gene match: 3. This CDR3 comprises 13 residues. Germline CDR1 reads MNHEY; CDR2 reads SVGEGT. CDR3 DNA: TGTGCCAGCAGTCTACAGGGGCACACTGAAGCTTTCTTT. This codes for CASSLQGHTEAFF.

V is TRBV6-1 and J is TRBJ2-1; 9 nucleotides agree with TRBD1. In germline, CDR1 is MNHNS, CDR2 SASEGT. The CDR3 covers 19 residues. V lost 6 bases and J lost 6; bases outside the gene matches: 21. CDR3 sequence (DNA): TGTGCCAGCAGCCGAAGGGGGGACAGGGAGGGCTATGGACGCAATGAGCAGTTCTTC. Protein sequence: CASSRRGDREGYGRNEQFF.

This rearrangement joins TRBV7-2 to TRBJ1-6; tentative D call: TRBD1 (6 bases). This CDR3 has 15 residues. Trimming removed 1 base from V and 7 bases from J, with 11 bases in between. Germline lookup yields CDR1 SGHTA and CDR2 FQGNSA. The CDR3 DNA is TGTGCCAGCAGCTTAGGTCCAGGGGAAAATTCACCCCTCCACTTT. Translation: CASSLGPGENSPLHF.

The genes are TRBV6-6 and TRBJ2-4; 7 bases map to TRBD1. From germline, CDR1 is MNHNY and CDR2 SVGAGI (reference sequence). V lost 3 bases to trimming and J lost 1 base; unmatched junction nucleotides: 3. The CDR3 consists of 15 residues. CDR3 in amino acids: CASSYPQGAKNIQYF. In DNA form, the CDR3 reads TGTGCCAGCAGTTATCCACAGGGGGCCAAAAACATTCAGTACTTC.

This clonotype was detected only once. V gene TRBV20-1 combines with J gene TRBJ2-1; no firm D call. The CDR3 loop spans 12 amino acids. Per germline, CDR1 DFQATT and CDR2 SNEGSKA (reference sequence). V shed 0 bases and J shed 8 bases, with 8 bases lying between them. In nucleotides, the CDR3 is TGCAGTGCTAGAGATTATATTGATGAGCAGTTCTTC. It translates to CSARDYIDEQFF.

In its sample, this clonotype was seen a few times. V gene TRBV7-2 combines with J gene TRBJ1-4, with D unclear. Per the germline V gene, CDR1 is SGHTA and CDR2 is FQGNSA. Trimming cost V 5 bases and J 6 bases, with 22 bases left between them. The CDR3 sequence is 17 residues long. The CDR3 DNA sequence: TGTGCCAGCAGCGAGTTTGGGATATGGGCCCGGGATGAAAAACTGTTTTTT. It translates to CASSEFGIWARDEKLFF.

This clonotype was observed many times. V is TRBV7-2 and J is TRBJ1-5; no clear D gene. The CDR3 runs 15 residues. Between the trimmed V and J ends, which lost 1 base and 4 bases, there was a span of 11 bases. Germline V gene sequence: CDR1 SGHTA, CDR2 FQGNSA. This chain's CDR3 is CASSLEAGRNQPQHF. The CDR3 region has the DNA TGTGCCAGCAGCTTAGAGGCAGGTCGAAATCAGCCCCAGCATTTT.

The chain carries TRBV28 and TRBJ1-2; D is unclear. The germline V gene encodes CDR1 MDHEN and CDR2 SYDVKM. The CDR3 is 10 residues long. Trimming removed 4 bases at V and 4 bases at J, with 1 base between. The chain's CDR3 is CASSSYGYTF. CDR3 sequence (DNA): TGTGCCAGCAGTTCCTATGGCTACACCTTC.

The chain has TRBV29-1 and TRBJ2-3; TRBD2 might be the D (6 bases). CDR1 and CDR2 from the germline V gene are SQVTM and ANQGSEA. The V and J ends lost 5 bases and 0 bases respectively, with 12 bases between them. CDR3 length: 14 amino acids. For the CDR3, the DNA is TGCAGCGTTAATACGGGACTCAGCACAGATACGCAGTATTTT. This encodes CSVNTGLSTDTQYF.

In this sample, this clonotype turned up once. Here the CDR3 DNA reads TGCAGTGCTGGGATAATCCTAGCGGGAGGGGGCACAGATACGCAGTATTTT. Translated: CSAGIILAGGGTDTQYF. V is TRBV20-1 and J is TRBJ2-3, with 12 bases identical to TRBD2. The germline CDR1 and CDR2 sequences are DFQATT and SNEGSKA (reference sequence). Trimming removed 5 bases from V and 1 base from J; junction bases left unmatched: 10. There are 17 residues in the CDR3.

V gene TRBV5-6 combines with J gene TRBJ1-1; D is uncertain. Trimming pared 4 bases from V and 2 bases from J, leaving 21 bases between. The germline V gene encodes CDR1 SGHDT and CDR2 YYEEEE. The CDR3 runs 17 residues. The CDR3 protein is CASSPFHRGRRNTEAFF. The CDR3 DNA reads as TGTGCCAGCAGCCCGTTCCATCGAGGGAGAAGAAACACTGAAGCTTTCTTT.

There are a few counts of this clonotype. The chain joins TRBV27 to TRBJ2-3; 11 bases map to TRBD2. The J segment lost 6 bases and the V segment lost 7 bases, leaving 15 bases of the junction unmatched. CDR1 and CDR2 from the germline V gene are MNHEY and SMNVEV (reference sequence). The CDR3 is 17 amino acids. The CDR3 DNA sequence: TGTGCCAGCAACCCTAGCGGGCTAGCGGGAGGTACCGATACGCAGTATTTT. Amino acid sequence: CASNPSGLAGGTDTQYF.

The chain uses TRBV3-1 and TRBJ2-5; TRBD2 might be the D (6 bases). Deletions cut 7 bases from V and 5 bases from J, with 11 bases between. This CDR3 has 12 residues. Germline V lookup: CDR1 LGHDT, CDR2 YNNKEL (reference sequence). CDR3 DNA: TGTGCCAGCAAGGGCGGGACTGAGACCCAGTACTTC. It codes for CASKGGTETQYF.

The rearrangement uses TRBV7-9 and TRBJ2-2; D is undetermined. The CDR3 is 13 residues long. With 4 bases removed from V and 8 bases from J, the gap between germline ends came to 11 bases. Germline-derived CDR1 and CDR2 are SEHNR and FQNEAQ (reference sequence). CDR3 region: CASSSTEAGELFF. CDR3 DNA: TGTGCCAGCAGCTCAACAGAGGCAGGGGAGCTGTTTTTT.

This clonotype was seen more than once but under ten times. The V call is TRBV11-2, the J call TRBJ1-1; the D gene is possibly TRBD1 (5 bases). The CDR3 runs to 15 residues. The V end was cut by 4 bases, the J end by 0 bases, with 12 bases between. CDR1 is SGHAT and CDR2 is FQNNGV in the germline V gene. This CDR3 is CASSSGTHMNTEAFF. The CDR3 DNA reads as TGTGCCAGCAGCTCAGGGACTCACATGAACACTGAAGCTTTCTTT.

CDR3 sequence (DNA): TGTGCCAACCGAATCGTTCGGGAAGTGGCCTCCTACGAGCAGTACTTC. This sequence encodes CANRIVREVASYEQYF. This chain uses TRBV7-2 with TRBJ2-7, with a possible D match to TRBD2 (5 bases). Trimming stripped 10 bases from V and 0 bases from J, with 22 bases between. Germline V gene sequence: CDR1 SGHTA, CDR2 FQGNSA. The CDR3 spans 16 residues.

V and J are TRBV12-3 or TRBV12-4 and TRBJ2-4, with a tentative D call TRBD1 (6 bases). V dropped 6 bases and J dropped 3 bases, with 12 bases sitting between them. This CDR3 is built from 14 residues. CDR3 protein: CASRKQGGKNIQYF. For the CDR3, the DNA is TGTGCCAGCAGGAAACAGGGTGGCAAAAACATTCAGTACTTC.

CDR3 coding DNA: TGCAGCGTGAATCAGGGGAACTATGGCTACACCTTC. It encodes CSVNQGNYGYTF. The chain recombines TRBV29-1 with TRBJ1-2; TRBD1 might be the D (6 bases). V gave up 6 bases and J gave up 2 bases, with 10 bases separating them. CDR3 length equals 12 residues. From germline, CDR1 is SQVTM and CDR2 ANQGSEA.